This T cell receptor (beta chain) was retrieved from a study of cytomegalovirus exposure and HLA in healthy donors. The study, taken as a whole, reports: The study listed 164 cytomegalovirus-associated TCR beta chains.

Concerning this clone itself: Antigen: not known.

The PCR used 60 Vbeta and 13 Jbeta primers. Clones were sequenced by immunoSEQ multiplex PCR, and TCRdb holds only the in-frame ones, with some missing. The data contain 95,000 to 110,000 clones, 77% of them seen just once; the ten biggest clones take up 3.5% to 5%. The CDR3 is 15 residues long. In germline, CDR1 is SNHLY, CDR2 FYNNEI. V was cut by 7 bases and J by 4 bases, with 18 bases left in between. This TCR came from a male donor in good health and CMV-seronegative. Sequenced: PBMCs. The chain combines TRBV2 with TRBJ2-3; D may be TRBD1 (6 bases). The CDR3 loop is CASTDDRFRSDTQYF. Here the CDR3 DNA reads TGTGCCAGCACGGACGACAGGTTCCGTTCAGATACGCAGTATTTT.